The present TCR beta chain was sequenced within a study of regulatory T cells in long-lasting Graves disease. Study-level points and caveats: Persistent Graves' patients had lower TCR diversity than newly diagnosed ones. Under persistent disease, TRBV28, TRBJ1-2 and TRBJ2-5 were used preferentially.

With respect to this clonotype: Its antigen is undetermined.

Time point here: persistent/refractory GD, antithyroid drugs over 5 years with positive TRAb. RNA isolated from PBMCs was used to make the TCR library. The V gene's germline CDR1 is SGHKS and CDR2 YYEKEE (reference sequence). Trimming cost V 4 bases and J 0 bases; bases outside gene matches: 5. The CDR3 is 16 residues long. Library construction for TCR beta used iRepertoire HTBI primers and Arm-PCR of CDR3 regions. TCRdb analysed the multiplex PCR reads with MiXCR anew, one entry per CDR3 protein. The data show under 450,000 distinct CDR3 sequences, 20% to 25% seen once. This chain links TRBV5-5 with TRBJ1-1, with 11 positions matching TRBD1. This clonotype was sampled from a female donor with Graves disease. This sample comprised peripheral blood mononuclear cells (PBMCs), obtained when the disease was refractory, from a patient treated with antithyroid drugs. CDR3 nucleotide sequence: TGTGCCAGCAGCGGCGGACAGGGGGCCTTGAACACTGAAGCTTTCTTT. Its translation: CASSGGQGALNTEAFF.